These 9 T cell receptor beta chains share one sample of origin, sequenced in a study of blood T cell repertoires in COVID-19. Sequenced by immunoSEQ multiplex PCR; TCRdb stores in-frame clones only, minus some. The data contain 60,000 to 100,000 clones, about 87% of them singletons. Sequenced sample: peripheral blood. These receptors were taken from a man between 50 and 59 years old with active COVID-19.

V is TRBV21-1 and J is TRBJ2-5; TRBD1 is the table's D call and was not checked against the DNA. TRBV21-1 is flagged as a pseudogene. This CDR3 is built from 19 residues. The CDR3 nucleotides are TGTGCCAGCAGCAAAGCTTCCCAGGGGCGACCATTAAATCAAGAGACCCAGTACTTC. Amino acid sequence: CASSKASQGRPLNQETQYF.

This clone was seen only once. This CDR3 is CGEGWDCIKNIQYF. For the CDR3, the DNA is TGTGGAGAAGGTTGGGACTGCATCAAAAACATTCAGTACTTC. The chain employs TRBV10-3 and TRBJ2-4; D perhaps matches TRBD2 (6 bases). In germline, CDR1 is ENHRY, CDR2 SYGVKD. There are 14 residues in the CDR3.

CDR3 sequence (DNA): TGTGCCAGCAGCCCCCACTCTGGGGCCAACGTCCTGACTTTC. Amino acids: CASSPHSGANVLTF. J is TRBJ2-6 and V is TRBV3-1 (or the pseudogene TRBV3-2); no clear D. V lost 4 bases to trimming and J lost 0 bases, with 4 bases between them. CDR3 length equals 14 residues. Germline loops: CDR1 LGHDT, CDR2 YNNKEL (reference sequence).

The CDR3 sequence is CASSPRTSGSSYNEQFF. The CDR3 DNA sequence: TGTGCCAGCTCACCACGGACTAGCGGGTCATCCTACAATGAGCAGTTCTTC. This chain joins TRBV18 and TRBJ2-1; TRBD2 agrees at 11 bases. The V and J ends lost 1 base and 1 base, in that order; junction bases with no gene match: 3. CDR1 is KGHSH, CDR2 LQKENI, per germline. This CDR3 comprises 17 residues.

The chain has TRBV9 and TRBJ2-2; no definite D call. The CDR3 runs 14 residues. V gave up 0 bases and J gave up 8 bases, with 11 bases separating them. Per germline, CDR1 SGDLS and CDR2 YYNGEE. Here the CDR3 DNA reads TGTGCCAGCAGCGTAGACGGGTTGTCGGGGGAGCTGTTTTTT. It encodes CASSVDGLSGELFF.

The V gene is TRBV7-8, the J gene TRBJ2-5; TRBD2 agrees at 7 bases. The V gene end was trimmed by 5 bases and the J gene end by 2 bases; junction bases not matched to a gene: 14. The length of the CDR3 is 17 residues. Germline V lookup: CDR1 SGHVS, CDR2 FQNEAQ. CDR3: CASSGAWRLAVQETQYF. The CDR3 DNA reads as TGTGCCAGCAGCGGGGCCTGGCGGCTAGCGGTACAAGAGACCCAGTACTTC. The full variable domain, its missing parts supplied by reference TRBV7-8 and TRBJ2-5, is GAGVSQSPRYKVAKRGQDVALRCDPISGHVSLFWYQQALGQGPEFLTYFQNEAQLDKSGLPSDRFFAERPEGSVSTLKIQRTQQEDSAVYLCASSGAWRLAVQETQYFGPGTRLLVL.

The V call is TRBV28, the J call TRBJ2-1; TRBD2 is a possible D gene (5 bases). Germline V gene sequence: CDR1 MDHEN, CDR2 SYDVKM. V lost 5 bases and J 5 bases, leaving 10 bases between the germline ends. The CDR3 runs 13 residues. CDR3 DNA: TGTGCCAGCAGTCCCGGAGGAAACAATGAGCAGTTCTTC. Translated, it gives CASSPGGNNEQFF. Full variable domain (remainder filled in from reference TRBV28 and TRBJ2-1): DVKVTQSSRYLVKRTGEKVFLECVQDMDHENMFWYRQDPGLGLRLIYFSYDVKMKEKGDIPEGYSVSREKKERFSLILESASTNQTSMYLCASSPGGNNEQFFGPGTRLTVL.

V gene TRBV5-1 combines with J gene TRBJ2-7; TRBD2 agrees at 11 bases. Germline V CDR1 and CDR2: SGHRS, YFSETQ. After removal of 4 bases from V and 2 bases from J, the junction contained 8 bases not matched to a gene. CDR3 length: 16 amino acids. This CDR3 is CASSPGTSGGTYEQYF. CDR3 nucleotide sequence: TGCGCCAGCAGCCCCGGGACTAGCGGAGGTACCTACGAGCAGTACTTC.

The chain combines TRBV29-1 with TRBJ1-1; the D is unclear. The CDR3 is made up of 15 amino acids. V gave up 4 bases and J gave up 3 bases, with 18 bases separating them. Germline V gene lookup returns CDR1 SQVTM and CDR2 ANQGSEA. CDR3 in DNA: TGCAGCGTTGCAATAGCTCGCCACGGGTACACTGAAGCTTTCTTT. Residues: CSVAIARHGYTEAFF.